This T cell receptor (beta chain) emerged from a study of OX40 agonist ivuxolimab in advanced cancers. Study-level background: Having had anti-PD-1, anti-PD-L1 or anti-CTLA-4 therapy before was allowed, and over 35% had some.

TCRdb's table, derived via immunoSEQ multiplex PCR, lists solely in-frame clones and lacks some. The table has more than 60,000 clones, over 85% seen once. Comments on this clone: Its antigen remains unidentified.

Germline loops: CDR1 MNHEY, CDR2 SVGAGI. The CDR3 contains 14 residues. The V end lost 7 bases, the J end lost 1 base, and 8 bases lay between the germline ends. Study results and limitations: Clonal expansion from baseline to week 6 occurred in both CD4+ and CD8+ T cells.

The TCR was taken from an adult with an advanced solid tumor such as melanoma, head and neck, liver or kidney cancer. The sample was CD4+ or CD8+ T cells sorted from blood, taken in a trial of the OX40 agonist ivuxolimab. The gene calls are TRBV6-5 and TRBJ2-6; a possible D gene is TRBD1 (5 bases). The CDR3 coding sequence is TGTGCCAGCAACAGGCTTTCTGGGGCCAACGTCCTGACTTTC. Its protein product is CASNRLSGANVLTF.